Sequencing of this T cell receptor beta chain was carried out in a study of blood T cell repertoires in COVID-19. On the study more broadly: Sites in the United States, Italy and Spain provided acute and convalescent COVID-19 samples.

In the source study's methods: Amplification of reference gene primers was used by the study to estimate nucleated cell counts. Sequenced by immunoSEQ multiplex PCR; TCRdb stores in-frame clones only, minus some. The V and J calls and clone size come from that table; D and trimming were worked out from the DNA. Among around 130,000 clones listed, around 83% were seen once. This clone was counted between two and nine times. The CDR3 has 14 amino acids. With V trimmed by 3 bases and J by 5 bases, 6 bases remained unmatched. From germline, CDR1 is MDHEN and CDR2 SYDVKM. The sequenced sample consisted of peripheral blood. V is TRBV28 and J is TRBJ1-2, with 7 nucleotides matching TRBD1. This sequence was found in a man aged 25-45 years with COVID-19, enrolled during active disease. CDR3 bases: TGTGCCAGCAGTTTTACCGACAGGGATTATGGCTACACCTTC. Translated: CASSFTDRDYGYTF.